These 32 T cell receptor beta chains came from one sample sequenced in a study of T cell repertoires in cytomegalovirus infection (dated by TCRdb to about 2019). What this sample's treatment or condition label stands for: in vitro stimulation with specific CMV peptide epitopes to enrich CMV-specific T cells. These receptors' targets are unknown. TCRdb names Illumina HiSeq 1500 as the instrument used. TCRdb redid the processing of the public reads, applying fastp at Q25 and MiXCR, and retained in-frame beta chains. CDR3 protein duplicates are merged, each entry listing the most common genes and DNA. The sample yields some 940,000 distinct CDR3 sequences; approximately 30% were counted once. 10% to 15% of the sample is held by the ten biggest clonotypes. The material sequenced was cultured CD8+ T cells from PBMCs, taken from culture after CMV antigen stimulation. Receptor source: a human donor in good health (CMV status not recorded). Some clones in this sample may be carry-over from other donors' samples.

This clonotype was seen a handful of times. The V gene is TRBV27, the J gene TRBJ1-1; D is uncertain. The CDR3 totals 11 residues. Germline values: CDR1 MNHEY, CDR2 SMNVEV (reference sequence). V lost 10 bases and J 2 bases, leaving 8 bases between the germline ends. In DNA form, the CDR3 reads TGTGCCACCTGGACTAACACTGAAGCTTTCTTT. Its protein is CATWTNTEAFF.

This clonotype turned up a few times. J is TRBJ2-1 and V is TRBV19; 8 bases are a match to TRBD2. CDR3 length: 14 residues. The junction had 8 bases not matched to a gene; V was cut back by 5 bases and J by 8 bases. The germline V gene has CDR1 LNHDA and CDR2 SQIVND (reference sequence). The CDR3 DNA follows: TGTGCCAGTAGTTTCACCGGGGGGGCGGATGAGCAGTTCTTC. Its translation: CASSFTGGADEQFF. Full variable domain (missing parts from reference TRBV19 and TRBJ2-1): DGGITQSPKYLFRKEGQNVTLSCEQNLNHDAMYWYRQDPGQGLRLIYYSQIVNDFQKGDIAEGYSVSREKKESFPLTVTSAQKNPTAFYLCASSFTGGADEQFFGPGTRLTVL.

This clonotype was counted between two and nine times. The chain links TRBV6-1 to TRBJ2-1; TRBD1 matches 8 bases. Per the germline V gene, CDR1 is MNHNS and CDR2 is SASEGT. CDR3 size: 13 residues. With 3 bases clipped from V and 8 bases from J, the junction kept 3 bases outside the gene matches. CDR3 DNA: TGTGCCAGCAGTGACGCACAGGGGGATGAGCAGTTCTTC. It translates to CASSDAQGDEQFF.

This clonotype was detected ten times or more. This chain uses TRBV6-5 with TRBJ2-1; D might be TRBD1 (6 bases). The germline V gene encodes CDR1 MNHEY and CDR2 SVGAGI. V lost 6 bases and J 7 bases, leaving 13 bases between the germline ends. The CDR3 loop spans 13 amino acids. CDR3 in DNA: TGTGCCAGCAGCTATTCACAGGGTAATGAGCAGTTCTTC. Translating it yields CASSYSQGNEQFF.

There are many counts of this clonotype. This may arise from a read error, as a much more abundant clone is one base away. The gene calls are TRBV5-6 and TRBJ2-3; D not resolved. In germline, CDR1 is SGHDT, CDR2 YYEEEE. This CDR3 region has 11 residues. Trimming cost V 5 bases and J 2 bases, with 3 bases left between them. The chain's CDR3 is CASSTTDTQYF. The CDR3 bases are TGTGCCAGCAGTACCACAGATACGCAGTATTTT.

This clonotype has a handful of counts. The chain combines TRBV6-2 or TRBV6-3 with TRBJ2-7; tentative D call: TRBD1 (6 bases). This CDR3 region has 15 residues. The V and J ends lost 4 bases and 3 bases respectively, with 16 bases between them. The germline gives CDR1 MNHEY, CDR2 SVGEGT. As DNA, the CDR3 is TGTGCCAGCAGTTCCACAGGGTTCGTATTCTACGAGCAGTACGTC. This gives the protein CASSSTGFVFYEQYV.

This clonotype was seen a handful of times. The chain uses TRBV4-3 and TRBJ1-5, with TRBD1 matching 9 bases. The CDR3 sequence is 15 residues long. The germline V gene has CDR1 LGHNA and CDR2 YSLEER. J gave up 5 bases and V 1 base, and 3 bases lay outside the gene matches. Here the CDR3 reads CASSQGGQGHQPQHF. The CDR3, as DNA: TGCGCCAGCAGCCAAGGTGGACAGGGGCATCAGCCCCAGCATTTT.

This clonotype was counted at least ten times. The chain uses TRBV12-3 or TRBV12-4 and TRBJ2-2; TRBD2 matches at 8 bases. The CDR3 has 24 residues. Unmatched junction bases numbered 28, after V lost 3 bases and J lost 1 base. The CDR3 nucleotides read TGTGCCAGCAGTTTCTTCTTACCCACACCACAGGCCGGGAGGGGAGATGGGAACACCGGGGAGCTGTTTTTT. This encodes CASSFFLPTPQAGRGDGNTGELFF.

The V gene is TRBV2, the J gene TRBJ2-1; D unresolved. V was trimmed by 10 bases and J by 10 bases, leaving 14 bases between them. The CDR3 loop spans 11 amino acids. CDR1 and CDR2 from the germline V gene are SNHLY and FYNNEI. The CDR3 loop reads CAILSQYEQFF. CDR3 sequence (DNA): TGTGCCATCCTAAGCCAGTACGAGCAGTTCTTC.

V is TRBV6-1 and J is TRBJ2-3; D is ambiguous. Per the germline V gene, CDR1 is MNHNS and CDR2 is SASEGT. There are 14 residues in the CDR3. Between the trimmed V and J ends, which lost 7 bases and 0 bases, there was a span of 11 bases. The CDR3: CASTRALSTDTQYF. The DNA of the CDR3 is TGTGCCAGCACCCGAGCTCTAAGCACAGATACGCAGTATTTT.

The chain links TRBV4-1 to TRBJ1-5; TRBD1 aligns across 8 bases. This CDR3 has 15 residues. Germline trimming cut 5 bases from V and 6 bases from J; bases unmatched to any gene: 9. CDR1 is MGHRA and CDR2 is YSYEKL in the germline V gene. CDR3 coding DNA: TGCGCCAGCAGCAGAGACAGGGGATGGGGTCAGCCCCAGCATTTT. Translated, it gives CASSRDRGWGQPQHF.

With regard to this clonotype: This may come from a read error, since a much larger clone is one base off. The CDR3 coding sequence is TGTGCCAACAGCTTTATACAGGGGTCCCTGGAGTCGCAGTATTTT. Translation gives CANSFIQGSLESQYF. This chain uses TRBV7-8 with TRBJ2-3; 7 nucleotides align to TRBD1. CDR3 length equals 15 residues. Germline V gene lookup returns CDR1 SGHVS and CDR2 FQNEAQ.

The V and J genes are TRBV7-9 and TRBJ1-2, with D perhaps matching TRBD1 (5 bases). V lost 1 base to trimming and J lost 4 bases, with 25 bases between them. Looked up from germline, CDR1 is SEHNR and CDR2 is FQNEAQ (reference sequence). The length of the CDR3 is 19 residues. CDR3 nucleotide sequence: TGTGCCAGCAGCTTAGTAGTGGTCCTCGGGGACTCCCCCCTCTATGGCTACACCTTC. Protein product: CASSLVVVLGDSPLYGYTF.

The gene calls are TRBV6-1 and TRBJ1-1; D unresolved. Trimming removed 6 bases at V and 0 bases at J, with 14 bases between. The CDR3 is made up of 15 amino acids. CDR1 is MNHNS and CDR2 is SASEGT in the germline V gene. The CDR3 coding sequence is TGTGCCAGCAGCCTCACCGAGACATTGAACACTGAAGCTTTCTTT. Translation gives CASSLTETLNTEAFF.

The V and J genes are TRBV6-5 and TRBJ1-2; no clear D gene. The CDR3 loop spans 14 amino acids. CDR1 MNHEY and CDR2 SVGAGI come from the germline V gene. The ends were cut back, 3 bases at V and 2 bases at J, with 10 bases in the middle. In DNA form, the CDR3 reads TGTGCCAGCAGTTATTTTCGGGGAAACTATGGCTACACCTTC. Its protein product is CASSYFRGNYGYTF.

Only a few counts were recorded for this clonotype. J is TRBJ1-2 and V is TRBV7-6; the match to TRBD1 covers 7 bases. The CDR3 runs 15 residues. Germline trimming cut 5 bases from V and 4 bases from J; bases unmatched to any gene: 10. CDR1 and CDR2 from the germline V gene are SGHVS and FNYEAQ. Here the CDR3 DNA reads TGTGCCAGCAGCCGAGACAGGGCTCCCTCCTATGGCTACACCTTC. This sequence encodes CASSRDRAPSYGYTF.

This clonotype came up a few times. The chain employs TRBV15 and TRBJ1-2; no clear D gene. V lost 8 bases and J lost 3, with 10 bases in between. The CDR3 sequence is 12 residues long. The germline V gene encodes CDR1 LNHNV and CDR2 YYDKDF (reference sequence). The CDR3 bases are TGTGCCACCTATGGGTTGGACTATGGCTACACCTTC. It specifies CATYGLDYGYTF.

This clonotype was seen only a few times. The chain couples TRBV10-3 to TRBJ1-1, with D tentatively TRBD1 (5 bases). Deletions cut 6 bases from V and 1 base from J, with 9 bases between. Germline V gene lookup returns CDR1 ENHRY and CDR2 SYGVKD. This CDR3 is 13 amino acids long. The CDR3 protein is CAISPDRNTEAFF. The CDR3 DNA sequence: TGTGCCATCAGCCCCGACAGGAACACTGAAGCTTTCTTT.

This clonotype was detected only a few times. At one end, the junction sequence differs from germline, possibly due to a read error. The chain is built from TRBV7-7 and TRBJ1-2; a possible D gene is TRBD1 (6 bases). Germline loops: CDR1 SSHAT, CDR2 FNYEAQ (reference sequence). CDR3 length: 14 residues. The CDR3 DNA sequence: TGTGCTAGCAGCTACACCGGGGGCCTCTATGGCTACACCTTC. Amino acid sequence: CASSYTGGLYGYTF.

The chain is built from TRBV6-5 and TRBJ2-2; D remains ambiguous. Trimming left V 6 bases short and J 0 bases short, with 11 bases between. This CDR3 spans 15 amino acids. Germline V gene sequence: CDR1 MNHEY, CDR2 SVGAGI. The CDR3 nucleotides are TGTGCCAGCAGGTCGACATTAACGAACACCGGGGAGCTGTTTTTT. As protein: CASRSTLTNTGELFF.

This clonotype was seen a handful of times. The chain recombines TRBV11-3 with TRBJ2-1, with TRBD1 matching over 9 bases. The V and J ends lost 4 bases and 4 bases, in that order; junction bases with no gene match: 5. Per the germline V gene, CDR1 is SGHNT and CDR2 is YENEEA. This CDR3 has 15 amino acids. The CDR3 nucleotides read TGTGCCAGCAGCTCCGGGACAGGGAAATACAATGAGCAGTTCTTC. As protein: CASSSGTGKYNEQFF. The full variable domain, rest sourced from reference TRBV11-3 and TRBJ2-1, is EAGVVQSPRYKIIEKKQPVAFWCNPISGHNTLYWYLQNLGQGPELLIRYENEEAVDDSQLPKDRFSAERLKGVDSTLKIQPAELGDSAVYLCASSSGTGKYNEQFFGPGTRLTVL.

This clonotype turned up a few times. CDR3 in amino acids: CASSYSIGNMNTEAFF. The CDR3 DNA reads as TGTGCCAGCAGTTACTCGATCGGGAACATGAACACTGAAGCTTTCTTT. The chain uses TRBV6-5 and TRBJ1-1; D call uncertain. V was cut by 0 bases and J by 0 bases, with 11 bases left in between. The CDR3 extends over 16 amino acids. Germline CDR1 is MNHEY and CDR2 is SVGAGI.

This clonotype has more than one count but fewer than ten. In DNA, the CDR3 is TGTGCCAGCAGTCAGACAGGGATATATAGCAATCAGCCCCAGCATTTT. Translated: CASSQTGIYSNQPQHF. The chain has TRBV6-1 and TRBJ1-5; TRBD1 agrees at 7 bases. Germline V gene data show CDR1 as MNHNS and CDR2 as SASEGT. This CDR3 comprises 16 residues. The junction had 7 bases not matched to a gene; V was cut back by 5 bases and J by 0 bases.

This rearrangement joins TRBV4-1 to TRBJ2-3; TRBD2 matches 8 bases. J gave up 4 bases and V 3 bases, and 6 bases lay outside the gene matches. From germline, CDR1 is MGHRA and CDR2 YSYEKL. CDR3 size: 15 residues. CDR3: CASSQSGGVPDTQYF. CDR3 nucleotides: TGCGCCAGCAGCCAGAGCGGGGGCGTCCCAGATACGCAGTATTTT.

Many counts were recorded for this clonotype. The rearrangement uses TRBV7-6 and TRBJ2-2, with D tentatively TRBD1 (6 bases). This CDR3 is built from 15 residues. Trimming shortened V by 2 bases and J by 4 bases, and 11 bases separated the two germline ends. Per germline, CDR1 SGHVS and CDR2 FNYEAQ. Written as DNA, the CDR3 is TGTGCCAGCAGCTTACCGCAGGGGAGCACCGGGGAGCTGTTTTTT. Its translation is CASSLPQGSTGELFF.

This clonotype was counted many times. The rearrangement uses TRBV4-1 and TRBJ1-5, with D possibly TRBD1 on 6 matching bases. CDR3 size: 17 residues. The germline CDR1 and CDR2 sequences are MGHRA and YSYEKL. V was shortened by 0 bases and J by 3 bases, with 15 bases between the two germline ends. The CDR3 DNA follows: TGCGCCAGCAGCCAAGATCGTTCCGGGACACTCAATCAGCCCCAGCATTTT. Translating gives CASSQDRSGTLNQPQHF.

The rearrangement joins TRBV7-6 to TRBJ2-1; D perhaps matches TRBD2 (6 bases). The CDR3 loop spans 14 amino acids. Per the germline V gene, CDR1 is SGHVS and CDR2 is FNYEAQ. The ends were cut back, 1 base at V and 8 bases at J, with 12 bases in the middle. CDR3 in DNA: TGTGCCAGCAGCTTAGTGGGACTTCGTGATGAGCAGTTCTTC. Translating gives CASSLVGLRDEQFF.

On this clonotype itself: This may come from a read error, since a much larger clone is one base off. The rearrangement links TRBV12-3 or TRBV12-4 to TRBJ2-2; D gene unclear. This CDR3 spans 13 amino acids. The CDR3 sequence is CANSSSTGGELFF. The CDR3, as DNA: TGTGCCAACAGTTCGTCAACTGGCGGGGAGCTGTTTTTT.

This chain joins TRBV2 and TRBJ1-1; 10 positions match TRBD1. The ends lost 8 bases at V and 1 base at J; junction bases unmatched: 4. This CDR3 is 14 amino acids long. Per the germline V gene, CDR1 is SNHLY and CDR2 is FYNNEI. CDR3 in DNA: TGTGCCAGCTATGGGACAGGGGAGAACACTGAAGCTTTCTTT. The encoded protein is CASYGTGENTEAFF.

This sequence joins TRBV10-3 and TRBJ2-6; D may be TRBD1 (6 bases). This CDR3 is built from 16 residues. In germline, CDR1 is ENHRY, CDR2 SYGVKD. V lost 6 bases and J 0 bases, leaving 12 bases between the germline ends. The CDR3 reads CAIRTGGFSGANVLTF. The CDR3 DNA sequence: TGTGCCATCAGGACAGGTGGTTTCTCTGGGGCCAACGTCCTGACTTTC.

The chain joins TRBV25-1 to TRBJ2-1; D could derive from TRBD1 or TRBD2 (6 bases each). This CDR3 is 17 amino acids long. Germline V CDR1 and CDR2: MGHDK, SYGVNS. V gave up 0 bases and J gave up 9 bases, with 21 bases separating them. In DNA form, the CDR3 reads TGTGCCAGCAGTGAATATTATGACTCACGGGGGCATCCTGAGCAGTTCTTC. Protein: CASSEYYDSRGHPEQFF.

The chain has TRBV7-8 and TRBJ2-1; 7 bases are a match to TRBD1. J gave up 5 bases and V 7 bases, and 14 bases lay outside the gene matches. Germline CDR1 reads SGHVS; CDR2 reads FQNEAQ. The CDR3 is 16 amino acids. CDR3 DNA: TGTGCCAGCAACCGAATTGGGACAGCGAATCACAATGAGCAGTTCTTC. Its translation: CASNRIGTANHNEQFF. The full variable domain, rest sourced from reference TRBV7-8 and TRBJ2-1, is GAGVSQSPRYKVAKRGQDVALRCDPISGHVSLFWYQQALGQGPEFLTYFQNEAQLDKSGLPSDRFFAERPEGSVSTLKIQRTQQEDSAVYLCASNRIGTANHNEQFFGPGTRLTVL.